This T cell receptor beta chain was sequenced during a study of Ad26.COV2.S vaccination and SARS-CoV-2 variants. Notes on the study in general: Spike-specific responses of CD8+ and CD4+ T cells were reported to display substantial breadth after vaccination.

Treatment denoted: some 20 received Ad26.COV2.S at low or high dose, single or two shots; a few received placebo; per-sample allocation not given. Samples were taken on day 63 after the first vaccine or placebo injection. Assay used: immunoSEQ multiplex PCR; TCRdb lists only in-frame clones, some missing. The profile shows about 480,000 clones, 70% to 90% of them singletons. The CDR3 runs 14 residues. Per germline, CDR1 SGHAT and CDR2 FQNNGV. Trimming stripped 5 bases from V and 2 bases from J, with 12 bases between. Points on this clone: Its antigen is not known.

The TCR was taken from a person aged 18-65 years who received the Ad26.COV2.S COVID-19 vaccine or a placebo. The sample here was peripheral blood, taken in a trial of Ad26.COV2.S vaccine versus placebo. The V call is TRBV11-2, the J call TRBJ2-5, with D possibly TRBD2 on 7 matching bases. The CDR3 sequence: CASSLGGPQETQYF. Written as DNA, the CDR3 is TGTGCCAGCAGCCTCGGGGGGCCTCAAGAGACCCAGTACTTC.